One sample yielded the 23 T cell receptor beta chains listed below, sequenced in a study of cytomegalovirus exposure and HLA in healthy donors (dated by TCRdb to the late 2010s). Libraries were made using the immunoSEQ multiplex PCR assay. For the multiplex PCR, a mixture combining 60 forward primers for TCR Vbeta segments and 13 reverse primers for TCR Jbeta segments was used. What TCRdb holds here is the immuneACCESS table cut down to in-frame rearrangements. Part of the clones is not present; checked against another copy, under half of the missing clones reflect an unresolved V gene, and the others are unexplained. The sample table shows under 150,000 clones, and almost 80% are seen once. Approximately 6.3% of the sample is held by the ten biggest clonotypes. The sequenced material came from PBMCs. These TCRs come from a woman between 35 and 50 years old in good health and CMV-seropositive.

The genes are TRBV4-1 and TRBJ1-1; possibly TRBD1 for D (6 bases). V was shortened by 0 bases and J by 0 bases, with 8 bases between the two germline ends. Germline CDR1 and CDR2: MGHRA and YSYEKL. The CDR3 spans 15 residues. The CDR3, as DNA: TGCGCCAGCAGCCAAGAAACAGGGATGAACACTGAAGCTTTCTTT. Protein sequence: CASSQETGMNTEAFF.

CDR3 sequence reads: CASRDRATNEKLFF. CDR3 in DNA: TGTGCCAGCAGGGACAGAGCAACTAATGAAAAACTGTTTTTT. This chain joins TRBV6-1 and TRBJ1-4; tentative D call: TRBD1 (6 bases). This CDR3 contains 14 residues. The V gene's germline CDR1 is MNHNS and CDR2 SASEGT. V was cut by 6 bases and J by 0 bases, with 8 bases left in between.

V is TRBV6-1 and J is TRBJ1-2, with 9 bases lining up with TRBD1. The CDR3 consists of 15 residues. Germline V gene lookup returns CDR1 MNHNS and CDR2 SASEGT. The ends lost 5 bases at V and 4 bases at J; junction bases unmatched: 8. CDR3 amino acids: CASSPLGTGPYGYTF. CDR3 DNA sequence: TGTGCCAGCAGTCCACTTGGGACAGGGCCCTATGGCTACACCTTC.

The V call is TRBV12-5, the J call TRBJ2-3, with TRBD1 matching over 7 bases. The CDR3 covers 12 residues. CDR1 is LGHNT and CDR2 is FRNRAP in the germline V gene. The junction had 6 bases not matched to a gene; V was cut back by 7 bases and J by 8 bases. Here the CDR3 DNA reads TGTGCTAGTGTCCCAGCAGGGGGTACGCAGTATTTT. Amino acid sequence: CASVPAGGTQYF.

This chain connects TRBV6-1 to TRBJ2-3; D uncertain. This CDR3 contains 14 residues. Trimming took off 1 base at V and 3 bases at J, with 8 bases between the two ends. Germline CDR1 reads MNHNS; CDR2 reads SASEGT. The CDR3 nucleotides are TGTGCCAGCAGTGAAGTCAGGCGAACAGATACGCAGTATTTT. Translated: CASSEVRRTDTQYF.

The rearrangement uses TRBV2 and TRBJ1-2, with 9 nucleotides matching TRBD1. The CDR3 extends over 14 amino acids. The ends lost 6 bases at V and 4 bases at J; junction bases unmatched: 6. Per the germline V gene, CDR1 is SNHLY and CDR2 is FYNNEI. CDR3 nucleotide sequence: TGTGCCAGCAGCCTGGACAGGGGACCCTATGGCTACACCTTC. Translated, it gives CASSLDRGPYGYTF.

The chain recombines TRBV18 with TRBJ2-3; 7 bases match TRBD2. The germline V gene has CDR1 KGHSH and CDR2 LQKENI. CDR3 length: 15 amino acids. The J segment lost 2 bases and the V segment lost 5 bases, leaving 7 bases of the junction unmatched. This CDR3 reads CASSGQRGDTDTQYF. CDR3 DNA sequence: TGTGCCAGCTCAGGCCAACGGGGGGACACAGATACGCAGTATTTT.

The chain combines TRBV13 with TRBJ2-7; a weak D match, TRBD1 (6 bases). This CDR3 spans 12 amino acids. The germline V gene encodes CDR1 PRHDT and CDR2 FYEKMQ (reference sequence). V gave up 3 bases and J gave up 4 bases, with 7 bases separating them. The DNA of the CDR3 is TGTGCCAGCAGCTTCAGGGGTTACGAGCAGTACTTC. Its translation is CASSFRGYEQYF.

This rearrangement joins TRBV7-2 to TRBJ1-2, with TRBD1 matching 11 bases. V shed 7 bases and J 5 bases; nucleotides not matched to a gene: 9. Germline V CDR1 and CDR2: SGHTA, FQGNSA. This CDR3 region has 15 residues. CDR3 residues: CASKADRGRWYGYTF. The CDR3 bases are TGTGCCAGCAAGGCGGACAGGGGGCGTTGGTATGGCTACACCTTC.

Concerning this clone: The junction departs from the called germline gene at one end, perhaps through a read error. The rearrangement uses TRBV28 and TRBJ1-4; 7 bases agree with TRBD1. CDR3 length: 15 residues. The germline V gene has CDR1 MDHEN and CDR2 SYDVKM. CDR3 region: CASRSTGPKNEKLLF. CDR3 nucleotides: TGTGCCAGCAGGTCGACAGGGCCCAAGAATGAAAAACTGCTTTTT.

This clone was observed a single time. The chain joins TRBV2 to TRBJ2-5; 9 bases map to TRBD1. The CDR3 has 15 residues. CDR1 is SNHLY, CDR2 FYNNEI, per germline. Germline trimming cut 5 bases from V and 1 base from J; bases unmatched to any gene: 5. CDR3 residues: CASSIRTGAQETQYF. Here the CDR3 DNA reads TGTGCCAGCAGTATCCGGACAGGGGCCCAAGAGACCCAGTACTTC.

The chain recombines TRBV6-5 with TRBJ1-2; D is possibly TRBD1 (6 bases). Trimming cost V 0 bases and J 2 bases, with 13 bases left between them. Per germline, CDR1 MNHEY and CDR2 SVGAGI. The CDR3 contains 16 residues. CDR3 sequence: CASSYSLLGGNYGYTF. The CDR3 DNA follows: TGTGCCAGCAGTTACTCTCTGTTAGGGGGAAACTATGGCTACACCTTC.

The V gene is TRBV10-3, the J gene TRBJ1-2, with 10 nucleotides matching TRBD1. Trimming cost V 0 bases and J 5 bases; bases outside gene matches: 3. The germline gives CDR1 ENHRY, CDR2 SYGVKD. There are 15 residues in the CDR3. The DNA for the CDR3 is TGTGCCATCAGTGAGTCGGGACAGGGGAGATATGGCTACACCTTC. Amino acid sequence: CAISESGQGRYGYTF.

The rearrangement joins TRBV10-1 to TRBJ1-5, with TRBD1 matching 9 bases. The CDR3 sequence is 19 residues long. Germline V CDR1 and CDR2: WNHNN, SYGVQD (reference sequence). V lost 6 bases and J lost 0; bases outside the gene matches: 15. The CDR3 protein is CASRATGGPGTYSNQPQHF. DNA of the CDR3: TGCGCCAGCAGGGCAACAGGGGGCCCTGGAACATATAGCAATCAGCCCCAGCATTTT.

As for this clone: Other DNA sequences within the sample encode an identical CDR3. The rearrangement joins TRBV7-9 to TRBJ1-4, with D perhaps TRBD1 (5 bases). Germline lookup yields CDR1 SEHNR and CDR2 FQNEAQ (reference sequence). The CDR3 contains 16 residues. Trimming shortened V by 3 bases and J by 0 bases, and 11 bases separated the two germline ends. CDR3 in amino acids: CASSLPTVATNEKLFF. The CDR3 nucleotides are TGTGCCAGCAGCTTGCCGACAGTCGCAACTAATGAAAAACTGTTTTTT.

V and J are TRBV5-6 and TRBJ1-2; D is unresolved. There are 12 residues in the CDR3. The ends were cut back, 1 base at V and 6 bases at J, with 7 bases in the middle. Germline CDR1 reads SGHDT; CDR2 reads YYEEEE. The CDR3, as DNA: TGTGCCAGCAGCTTGACAGAGAATGGCTACACCTTC. Residues: CASSLTENGYTF. The variable domain in full, completed from reference TRBV5-6 and TRBJ1-2, reads DAGVTQSPTHLIKTRGQQVTLRCSPKSGHDTVSWYQQALGQGPQFIFQYYEEEERQRGNFPDRFSGHQFPNYSSELNVNALLLGDSALYLCASSLTENGYTFGSGTRLTVV.

The chain combines TRBV11-2 with TRBJ1-4; D perhaps matches TRBD1 (5 bases). V dropped 0 bases and J dropped 8 bases, with 13 bases sitting between them. The CDR3 loop spans 15 amino acids. The germline CDR1 and CDR2 sequences are SGHAT and FQNNGV. This CDR3 is CASSLDSGGREKLFF. The CDR3 coding sequence is TGTGCCAGCAGCTTAGATAGCGGGGGACGAGAAAAACTGTTTTTT.

The rearrangement uses TRBV7-9 and TRBJ2-1, with TRBD1 matching 8 bases. V was clipped by 5 bases and J by 8 bases; unmatched bases: 8. This CDR3 is built from 14 residues. Germline-derived CDR1 and CDR2 are SEHNR and FQNEAQ (reference sequence). CDR3 nucleotide sequence: TGTGCCAGCAGCAGTCAGGGGGCTGGTGATGAGCAGTTCTTC. Translated: CASSSQGAGDEQFF.

The gene calls are TRBV6-6 and TRBJ1-4, with a tentative D call TRBD1 (5 bases). The CDR3 extends over 16 amino acids. Between the trimmed V and J ends, which lost 5 bases and 0 bases, there was a span of 13 bases. Germline loops: CDR1 MNHNY, CDR2 SVGAGI (reference sequence). This CDR3 is CASSGDFWATNEKLFF. The CDR3 region has the DNA TGTGCCAGCAGTGGGGACTTCTGGGCAACTAATGAAAAACTGTTTTTT.

This chain joins TRBV7-9 and TRBJ2-3, with TRBD2 matching over 7 bases. The CDR3 runs 17 residues. Trimming cost V 5 bases and J 2 bases; bases outside gene matches: 13. Germline CDR1 SEHNR, CDR2 FQNEAQ (reference sequence). CDR3 nucleotide sequence: TGTGCCAGCAGCCGCTACCCAGGGACTATCTCCACAGATACGCAGTATTTT. Protein: CASSRYPGTISTDTQYF.

CDR3 nucleotide sequence: TGTGCCAGCTCACCGACAACAGGGAACGGCTACACCTTC. Translating gives CASSPTTGNGYTF. V and J are TRBV18 and TRBJ1-2, with TRBD1 as a possible D gene (6 bases). The CDR3 loop spans 13 amino acids. Trimming pared 3 bases from V and 8 bases from J, leaving 13 bases between. Germline V gene sequence: CDR1 KGHSH, CDR2 LQKENI.

The CDR3 DNA reads TGTGCCAGCAGCTGGCGAGGACTAGCGTCGGACGAGCAGTACTTC. This codes for CASSWRGLASDEQYF. The chain is built from TRBV7-2 and TRBJ2-5; 9 nucleotides line up with TRBD2. The end of the DNA is better explained by TRBJ2-7, so the J call may be wrong. CDR1 and CDR2 (germline): SGHTA, FQGNSA. This CDR3 is built from 15 residues.

The V and J genes are TRBV5-3 and TRBJ1-6, with 10 bases identical to TRBD1. TRBV5-3 is an ORF; its function is uncertain. There are 19 residues in the CDR3. V shed 4 bases, J shed 2 bases, and the junction held 12 bases outside the gene matches. Here the CDR3 DNA reads TGTGCCAGAAGCAACCTGACAGGGGGCGCTTCCCCCTATAATTCACCCCTCCACTTT. Translated: CARSNLTGGASPYNSPLHF.